The 19 T cell receptor beta chains in this list originate from one sample, sequenced in a study of control samples from healthy donors and cancer patients. The assay was immunoSEQ multiplex PCR, and TCRdb's table has in-frame clones only and misses some. The sample has 100,000 to 150,000 clones; roughly 87% are singletons. Sequenced material: blood. These receptors came from a man between 18 and 29 years old in good health.

This clone was found once. The V and J genes are TRBV9 and TRBJ1-2; 11 bases are shared with TRBD1. The CDR3 contains 16 residues. Germline CDR1 is SGDLS and CDR2 is YYNGEE. With 3 bases clipped from V and 2 bases from J, the junction kept 6 bases outside the gene matches. CDR3 bases: TGTGCCAGCAGCGACTCTGGGGACAGGGGGAACTATGGCTACACCTTC. This codes for CASSDSGDRGNYGYTF.

The gene calls are TRBV12-3 or TRBV12-4 and TRBJ1-2; 8 bases agree with TRBD1. CDR3 length: 13 amino acids. J was trimmed by 7 bases and V by 4 bases; bases with no gene match: 5. The CDR3 region has the DNA TGTGCCAGCAGTTATTACAGGGGGGGTGGCTACACCTTC. Protein product: CASSYYRGGGYTF.

The chain links TRBV4-1 to TRBJ2-6; D is perhaps TRBD1 (6 bases). The CDR3 runs to 20 residues. CDR1 and CDR2 from the germline V gene are MGHRA and YSYEKL. Trimming pared 0 bases from V and 0 bases from J, leaving 18 bases between. CDR3 loop: CASSQDRGSVLTSGANVLTF. The CDR3 coding sequence is TGCGCCAGCAGCCAAGACAGGGGATCAGTACTGACCTCTGGGGCCAACGTCCTGACTTTC.

The rearrangement links TRBV23-1 to TRBJ2-5; 10 bases are a match to TRBD1. TRBV23-1 is reported as an ORF; its role is uncertain. The V gene end was trimmed by 3 bases and the J gene end by 4 bases; junction bases not matched to a gene: 5. The CDR3 consists of 15 residues. In nucleotides, the CDR3 is TGCGCCAGCAGTCACCTTGGGACAGGGGTAGAGACCCAGTACTTC. Translating gives CASSHLGTGVETQYF.

The V call is TRBV9, the J call TRBJ2-6, with 9 bases fitting TRBD1. Germline V gene lookup returns CDR1 SGDLS and CDR2 YYNGEE. V dropped 0 bases and J dropped 0; count of bases not matched to a gene: 16. The CDR3 covers 22 residues. Here the CDR3 reads CASSVGRGGWGQGYSGANVLTF. CDR3 DNA: TGTGCCAGCAGCGTAGGCCGAGGCGGGTGGGGACAGGGTTACTCTGGGGCCAACGTCCTGACTTTC. Complete variable domain (other parts from reference TRBV9 and TRBJ2-6): DSGVTQTPKHLITATGQRVTLRCSPRSGDLSVYWYQQSLDQGLQFLIQYYNGEERAKGNILERFSAQQFPDLHSELNLSSLELGDSALYFCASSVGRGGWGQGYSGANVLTFGAGSRLTVL.

The rearrangement uses TRBV11-2 and TRBJ2-5, with D unclear. Germline V gives CDR1 SGHAT, CDR2 FQNNGV. Trimming left V 4 bases short and J 7 bases short, with 7 bases between. This CDR3 spans 11 amino acids. CDR3 protein: CASSYSRTQYF. Written as DNA, the CDR3 is TGTGCCAGCAGCTACTCGAGGACCCAGTACTTC.

The J gene is TRBJ2-3, the V gene TRBV10-1, with D perhaps assigned TRBD1 or TRBD2 (5 bases each). Trimming left V 0 bases short and J 1 base short, with 14 bases between. This CDR3 is built from 17 residues. Germline CDR1 reads WNHNN; CDR2 reads SYGVQD (reference sequence). CDR3 coding DNA: TGCGCCAGCAGTGAGTCTTACTCACTGGGGGGCACAGATACGCAGTATTTT. It specifies CASSESYSLGGTDTQYF.

V usage is TRBV27 and J usage is TRBJ1-4; D remains ambiguous. This CDR3 is built from 11 residues. V gave up 5 bases and J gave up 6 bases, with 4 bases separating them. Per the germline V gene, CDR1 is MNHEY and CDR2 is SMNVEV (reference sequence). The DNA for the CDR3 is TGTGCCAGCAGTAAAGATGAAAAACTGTTTTTT. Translating it yields CASSKDEKLFF.

The genes are TRBV4-3 and TRBJ2-6; tentatively, D is TRBD2 (5 bases). Trimming cost V 1 base and J 0 bases, with 13 bases left between them. The CDR3 is 18 residues long. Germline V gene sequence: CDR1 LGHNA, CDR2 YSLEER. CDR3 coding DNA: TGCGCCAGCAGCCAAGTGGCGGGTGTGAGCTCTGGGGCCAACGTCCTGACTTTC. Translated, it gives CASSQVAGVSSGANVLTF.

This chain joins TRBV28 and TRBJ1-1, with D uncertain. This CDR3 has 15 residues. V lost 6 bases to trimming and J lost 2 bases, with 16 bases between them. Germline CDR1 and CDR2: MDHEN and SYDVKM. DNA of the CDR3: TGTGCCAGCAGCCTAGTGAGGGCACTTAACACTGAAGCTTTCTTT. Its translation: CASSLVRALNTEAFF.

CDR3 sequence reads: CASSSGGVGGYTF. In DNA, the CDR3 is TGTGCCAGTAGTAGCGGAGGCGTCGGTGGCTACACCTTC. The rearrangement links TRBV19 to TRBJ1-2; D is unresolved. The germline gives CDR1 LNHDA, CDR2 SQIVND (reference sequence). The V end lost 4 bases, the J end lost 7 bases, and 13 bases lay between the germline ends. The CDR3 spans 13 residues. Based on the CDR3 plus reference TRBV19 and TRBJ1-2, the full variable domain is DGGITQSPKYLFRKEGQNVTLSCEQNLNHDAMYWYRQDPGQGLRLIYYSQIVNDFQKGDIAEGYSVSREKKESFPLTVTSAQKNPTAFYLCASSSGGVGGYTFGSGTRLTVV.

The chain uses TRBV6-5 and TRBJ1-5, with a weak D call TRBD1 (6 bases). CDR3 length: 15 residues. The V end lost 0 bases, the J end lost 5 bases, and 11 bases lay between the germline ends. Germline V lookup: CDR1 MNHEY, CDR2 SVGAGI. In DNA form, the CDR3 reads TGTGCCAGCAGTTACTCCTGGACAGTTGATCAGCCCCAGCATTTT. It specifies CASSYSWTVDQPQHF.

This clone was seen a few times. The CDR3 region is CAWSEGWQFSGNTIYF. The CDR3 DNA reads TGTGCCTGGAGTGAAGGATGGCAGTTCTCTGGAAACACCATATATTTT. The chain carries TRBV30 and TRBJ1-3; no clear D gene. Germline V lookup: CDR1 GTSNPN, CDR2 SVGIG (reference sequence). The CDR3 is made up of 16 amino acids. Trimming removed 1 base from V and 0 bases from J, with 13 bases in between.

The chain links TRBV4-1 to TRBJ1-4, with 8 bases fitting TRBD1. The CDR3 length is 15 residues. Germline V gene lookup returns CDR1 MGHRA and CDR2 YSYEKL. The V gene end was trimmed by 5 bases and the J gene end by 8 bases; junction bases not matched to a gene: 10. CDR3 protein: CASSVTFRTGEKLFF. DNA for the CDR3: TGCGCCAGCAGCGTAACCTTTCGGACAGGGGAAAAACTGTTTTTT.

The chain joins TRBV18 to TRBJ2-7; no firm D call. The CDR3 spans 13 residues. CDR1 is KGHSH, CDR2 LQKENI, per germline. Between the trimmed V and J ends, which lost 4 bases and 1 base, there was a span of 8 bases. CDR3 loop: CASSLQDSYEQYF. In DNA form, the CDR3 reads TGTGCCAGCTCACTGCAGGATTCCTACGAGCAGTACTTC.

The chain joins TRBV19 to TRBJ1-3; the D is unclear. The CDR3 sequence is 14 residues long. Germline V lookup: CDR1 LNHDA, CDR2 SQIVND (reference sequence). V lost 3 bases to trimming and J lost 0 bases, with 6 bases between them. The CDR3 region has the DNA TGTGCCAGTAGTATTGATATCTCTGGAAACACCATATATTTT. Translating gives CASSIDISGNTIYF.

V gene TRBV27 combines with J gene TRBJ2-5, with TRBD2 identical over 10 bases. V trimming: 8 bases; J trimming: 3 bases; junction bases outside the gene matches: 21. Germline V lookup: CDR1 MNHEY, CDR2 SMNVEV (reference sequence). The CDR3 is made up of 19 amino acids. CDR3 protein: CASGPPGGAGGSEEETQYF. In DNA form, the CDR3 reads TGTGCCAGCGGACCCCCTGGGGGAGCGGGAGGGAGTGAGGAAGAGACCCAGTACTTC.

The chain combines TRBV27 with TRBJ1-6; D gene uncertain. The CDR3 contains 14 residues. Trimming took off 3 bases at V and 7 bases at J, with 10 bases between the two ends. Per the germline V gene, CDR1 is MNHEY and CDR2 is SMNVEV (reference sequence). This CDR3 is CASSLKVGNSPLHF. CDR3 nucleotide sequence: TGTGCCAGCAGTTTGAAGGTGGGAAATTCACCCCTCCACTTT.

This chain links TRBV7-2 with TRBJ2-5; 10 bases are shared with TRBD1. With 3 bases clipped from V and 5 bases from J, the junction kept 6 bases outside the gene matches. CDR3 length: 15 residues. Per the germline V gene, CDR1 is SGHTA and CDR2 is FQGNSA. In DNA, the CDR3 is TGTGCCAGCAGCTTGAACCGGGACAGGGGTGAGACCCAGTACTTC. Its protein is CASSLNRDRGETQYF.